This TCR beta chain appears in the sequencing data of a study of a mutant IDH1 vaccine in newly diagnosed glioma. Study details: Previous care, which was radiotherapy, temozolomide, or both, most often involved both. Overall study findings and caveats: Of all patients, under 95% showed vaccine-induced immune responses. Whatever changes occurred in top peripheral T cell clonotypes seemed unrelated to pseudoprogression.

Time point: baseline, week 1 (first vaccination visit). The treatment was: pre-vaccination baseline after standard-of-care therapy. The CDR3 spans 14 residues. J was trimmed by 0 bases and V by 7 bases; bases with no gene match: 3. CDR1 and CDR2 from the germline V gene are LNHDA and SQIVND (reference sequence). A word on this clone: The antigen is undetermined.

Clones were read by immunoSEQ multiplex PCR, and TCRdb kept only the in-frame ones, dropping some. The table lists tens of thousands of clones, 91% of them singletons. This receptor was identified in a man aged 30 to 45 with glioma. The sample here was PBMCs, taken from a glioma patient treated with radiotherapy, temozolomide or both. The chain combines TRBV19 with TRBJ2-1; 7 bases align to TRBD2. CDR3 sequence: CASTPGGSYNEQFF. CDR3 sequence (DNA): TGTGCCAGTACACCGGGGGGCTCCTACAATGAGCAGTTCTTC.